The 21 T cell receptor beta chains below come from one sample, sequenced in a study of T cell responses to AZD1222 COVID-19 vaccine. Sequencing was performed with immunoSEQ multiplex PCR; in TCRdb, only in-frame clones are kept and a portion is missing. Among fewer than 55,000 clones listed, 65% to 85% were seen once. The sample was peripheral blood, taken on day 0 of MenACWY control vaccination. The source of these receptors is an adult in good health.

This clone occurred once. The genes are TRBV7-9 and TRBJ1-1, with D unresolved. Germline lookup yields CDR1 SEHNR and CDR2 FQNEAQ (reference sequence). V dropped 2 bases and J dropped 3 bases, with 7 bases sitting between them. CDR3 length: 13 amino acids. The CDR3 is CASSLLRDTEAFF. The CDR3 region has the DNA TGTGCCAGCAGCTTATTAAGGGACACTGAAGCTTTCTTT.

The CDR3 protein is CAWSARTLGGGNQPQHF. DNA of the CDR3: TGTGCCTGGAGTGCCCGGACCCTAGGGGGGGGTAATCAGCCCCAGCATTTT. The chain recombines TRBV30 with TRBJ1-5, with a tentative D call TRBD1 (6 bases). V was trimmed by 1 base and J by 4 bases, leaving 20 bases between them. The germline V gene encodes CDR1 GTSNPN and CDR2 SVGIG (reference sequence). The CDR3 loop spans 17 amino acids.

The sample holds a few counts of this clone. The rearrangement links TRBV10-2 to TRBJ2-7; 7 bases agree with TRBD1. CDR3 length: 13 amino acids. The V and J ends lost 6 bases and 1 base, in that order; junction bases with no gene match: 3. The germline CDR1 and CDR2 sequences are WSHSY and SAAADI. The CDR3 loop reads CASSLTGSYEQYF. CDR3 nucleotide sequence: TGCGCCAGCAGCCTGACAGGGTCCTACGAGCAGTACTTC.

This sequence joins TRBV4-1 and TRBJ1-2; D is uncertain. Between the trimmed V and J ends, which lost 1 base and 2 bases, there was a span of 8 bases. Germline CDR1 MGHRA, CDR2 YSYEKL. The CDR3 covers 14 residues. The CDR3: CASSQALTNYGYTF. CDR3 bases: TGCGCCAGCAGCCAAGCTCTCACAAACTATGGCTACACCTTC.

The chain is built from TRBV7-9 and TRBJ2-2, with no clear D. This CDR3 has 15 amino acids. The V gene lost 5 bases and the J gene lost 4 bases, with 14 bases spanning the gap. The germline V gene has CDR1 SEHNR and CDR2 FQNEAQ (reference sequence). CDR3 sequence reads: CASSAKKVPTGELFF. The CDR3 DNA reads as TGTGCCAGCAGCGCTAAGAAGGTACCCACCGGGGAGCTGTTTTTT.

This clone was detected a few times. The rearrangement uses TRBV7-6 and TRBJ1-6, with D possibly TRBD1 on 6 matching bases. The CDR3 is 14 residues long. Trimming took off 2 bases at V and 11 bases at J, with 13 bases between the two ends. CDR1 and CDR2 from the germline V gene are SGHVS and FNYEAQ. This chain's CDR3 is CASSLPFTGPPLHF. The CDR3 coding sequence is TGTGCCAGCAGCTTACCTTTTACAGGGCCACCCCTCCACTTT.

The rearrangement links TRBV27 to TRBJ2-5; weak D call: TRBD1 (6 bases). Germline V gives CDR1 MNHEY, CDR2 SMNVEV (reference sequence). The length of the CDR3 is 13 residues. V was cut by 5 bases and J by 4 bases, with 11 bases left in between. The CDR3, as DNA: TGTGCCAGCAGTCTACAGGGTTTAGAGACCCAGTACTTC. Translation: CASSLQGLETQYF.

The gene calls are TRBV18 and TRBJ2-3; 12 bases line up with TRBD2. The CDR3 has 18 amino acids. V lost 8 bases and J lost 0; bases outside the gene matches: 12. Germline V gene sequence: CDR1 KGHSH, CDR2 LQKENI. DNA of the CDR3: TGTGCCAGCCTTACCCGGACTAGCGGGAACTCTAGCACAGATACGCAGTATTTT. Translating it yields CASLTRTSGNSSTDTQYF.

The chain couples TRBV15 to TRBJ1-5; a weak D match, TRBD1 (6 bases). The CDR3 has 15 residues. Germline loops: CDR1 LNHNV, CDR2 YYDKDF (reference sequence). Trimming stripped 0 bases from V and 6 bases from J, with 12 bases between. The CDR3 coding sequence is TGTGCCACCAGCAGAGATAAGGGGGAGGGTCAGCCCCAGCATTTT. Its protein is CATSRDKGEGQPQHF.

The V gene is TRBV3-1 (or the pseudogene TRBV3-2), the J gene TRBJ1-6; D perhaps matches TRBD1 (5 bases). The CDR3 is made up of 15 amino acids. V gave up 5 bases and J gave up 10 bases, with 18 bases separating them. Germline V gives CDR1 LGHDT, CDR2 YNNKEL (reference sequence). CDR3 sequence (DNA): TGTGCCAGCAGCGGCTCAGGGCGGGTTCGCTCACCCCTCCACTTT. Translation gives CASSGSGRVRSPLHF.

This chain uses TRBV7-9 with TRBJ2-2; 9 bases map to TRBD2. This CDR3 contains 15 residues. In germline, CDR1 is SEHNR, CDR2 FQNEAQ (reference sequence). V was pared by 7 bases and J by 4 bases, with 7 bases of the junction left unmatched. CDR3 bases: TGTGCCAGCACCTCCGGTAGCGGGAGCACCGGGGAGCTGTTTTTT. Protein sequence: CASTSGSGSTGELFF.

This sequence joins TRBV2 and TRBJ2-3; 14 bases agree with TRBD2. CDR1 is SNHLY and CDR2 is FYNNEI in the germline V gene. This CDR3 has 16 residues. J lost 5 bases, V lost 3 bases, and 4 bases had no gene match. Here the CDR3 reads CASSDGTSGSGDTQYF. CDR3 bases: TGTGCCAGCAGTGACGGGACTAGCGGGAGTGGAGATACGCAGTATTTT.

In its sample, this clone was seen many times. This sequence joins TRBV29-1 and TRBJ1-6; a weak D match, TRBD1 (5 bases). V shed 7 bases and J shed 4 bases, with 11 bases lying between them. CDR3 length: 13 amino acids. CDR1 and CDR2 (germline): SQVTM, ANQGSEA. This CDR3 is CSAQDTYNSPLHF. CDR3 coding DNA: TGCAGCGCCCAGGACACGTATAATTCACCCCTCCACTTT.

CDR3 DNA sequence: TGTGCCAGCAGTGATGAGGGGAACGACTATGGCTACACCTTC. Translation gives CASSDEGNDYGYTF. V gene TRBV2 combines with J gene TRBJ1-2; TRBD1 might be the D (5 bases). Germline V gene sequence: CDR1 SNHLY, CDR2 FYNNEI. Trimming stripped 3 bases from V and 3 bases from J, with 11 bases between. The CDR3 has 14 residues.

This chain joins TRBV19 and TRBJ2-1; D is unclear. The CDR3 spans 16 residues. In germline, CDR1 is LNHDA, CDR2 SQIVND (reference sequence). V lost 9 bases, J lost 0 bases, and 18 bases lay in between. CDR3 in DNA: TGTGCCAGCAACCCCTCTAGTTTCAGCTCCTACAATGAGCAGTTCTTC. Encoded protein: CASNPSSFSSYNEQFF. Drawing the rest from reference TRBV19 and TRBJ2-1, the complete variable domain is DGGITQSPKYLFRKEGQNVTLSCEQNLNHDAMYWYRQDPGQGLRLIYYSQIVNDFQKGDIAEGYSVSREKKESFPLTVTSAQKNPTAFYLCASNPSSFSSYNEQFFGPGTRLTVL.

The chain carries TRBV5-1 and TRBJ1-2, with D hard to call. Germline V CDR1 and CDR2: SGHRS, YFSETQ. V was shortened by 1 base and J by 0 bases, with 13 bases between the two germline ends. The CDR3 has 16 amino acids. The CDR3, as DNA: TGCGCCAGCAGCTTGTCAACATCACCCACTAACTATGGCTACACCTTC. Residues: CASSLSTSPTNYGYTF. Full variable domain (rest looked up from reference TRBV5-1 and TRBJ1-2): KAGVTQTPRYLIKTRGQQVTLSCSPISGHRSVSWYQQTPGQGLQFLFEYFSETQRNKGNFPGRFSGRQFSNSRSEMNVSTLELGDSALYLCASSLSTSPTNYGYTFGSGTRLTVV.

This chain joins TRBV7-9 and TRBJ2-1, with 10 bases lining up with TRBD1. This CDR3 is built from 16 residues. Looked up from germline, CDR1 is SEHNR and CDR2 is FQNEAQ (reference sequence). The junction had 7 bases not matched to a gene; V was cut back by 3 bases and J by 5 bases. Here the CDR3 reads CASSFPGTGVDNEQFF. In DNA, the CDR3 is TGTGCCAGCAGCTTCCCCGGGACAGGGGTGGACAATGAGCAGTTCTTC.

This clone was counted a single time. The V gene is TRBV6-1, the J gene TRBJ2-7, with D possibly being TRBD1 (6 bases). Germline lookup yields CDR1 MNHNS and CDR2 SASEGT. With 8 bases removed from V and 5 bases from J, the gap between germline ends came to 13 bases. The CDR3 is 12 amino acids. The CDR3 sequence: CASLDSNNEQYV. CDR3 in DNA: TGTGCCAGCCTGGACAGCAACAACGAGCAGTACGTC.

The chain carries TRBV27 and TRBJ1-2; no firm D call. Looked up from germline, CDR1 is MNHEY and CDR2 is SMNVEV (reference sequence). The CDR3 contains 11 residues. V was shortened by 6 bases and J by 5 bases, with 7 bases between the two germline ends. The CDR3 sequence: CASRSGYGYTF. The DNA for the CDR3 is TGTGCCAGCAGGTCGGGGTATGGCTACACCTTC.

The rearrangement joins TRBV29-1 to TRBJ1-3, with a weak D call TRBD1 (5 bases). Per germline, CDR1 SQVTM and CDR2 ANQGSEA. CDR3 size: 13 residues. V lost 0 bases, J lost 4 bases, and 7 bases lay in between. The CDR3: CSVEDAGGNTIYF. The CDR3 nucleotides are TGCAGCGTTGAAGACGCAGGGGGAAACACCATATATTTT.

J is TRBJ1-2 and V is TRBV9; no clear D. The CDR3 is 14 residues long. The germline V gene has CDR1 SGDLS and CDR2 YYNGEE. Trimming removed 3 bases at V and 6 bases at J, with 15 bases between. The CDR3 region has the DNA TGTGCCAGCAGCGCTCTAGAAGGTCCAGATGGCTACACCTTC. It yields the protein CASSALEGPDGYTF.